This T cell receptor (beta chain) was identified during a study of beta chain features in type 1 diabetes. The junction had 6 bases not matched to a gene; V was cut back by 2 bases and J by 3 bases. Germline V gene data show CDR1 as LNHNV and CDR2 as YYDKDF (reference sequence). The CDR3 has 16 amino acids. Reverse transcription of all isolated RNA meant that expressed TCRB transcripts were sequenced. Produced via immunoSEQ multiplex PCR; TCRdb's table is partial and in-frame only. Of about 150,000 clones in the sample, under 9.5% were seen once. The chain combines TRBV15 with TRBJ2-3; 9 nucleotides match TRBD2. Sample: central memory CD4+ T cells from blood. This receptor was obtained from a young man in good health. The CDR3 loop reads CATSRLAGVRTDTQYF. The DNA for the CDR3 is TGTGCCACCAGCAGATTAGCGGGAGTAAGGACAGATACGCAGTATTTT.